The 14 T cell receptor beta chains reported below all come from one sample, sequenced in a study of T cell changes during pregnancy in multiple sclerosis. The repertoire was sequenced with immunoSEQ multiplex PCR; TCRdb's copy has only in-frame clones and lacks some. The table has fewer than 110,000 clones, under 95% seen once. The sequenced sample was peripheral blood, obtained in the third trimester of pregnancy. The receptors originated from a female donor in good health, enrolled as a control in a pregnancy study.

The CDR3 loop is CASTTSYEQYF. CDR3 bases: TGTGCCAGCACCACATCCTACGAGCAGTACTTC. The rearrangement joins TRBV6-5 to TRBJ2-7; D not resolved. Germline CDR1 reads MNHEY; CDR2 reads SVGAGI. Trimming stripped 7 bases from V and 1 base from J, with 5 bases between. The CDR3 spans 11 residues.

The V and J genes are TRBV5-4 and TRBJ1-4; 9 nucleotides align to TRBD1. This CDR3 has 15 residues. The V and J ends lost 3 bases and 6 bases, in that order; junction bases with no gene match: 6. Germline V CDR1 and CDR2: SGHNT, YYREEE (reference sequence). The CDR3 nucleotides read TGTGCCAGCAGCTCTGAACAGGGGGCGTATGAAAAACTGTTTTTT. Amino acid sequence: CASSSEQGAYEKLFF.

V and J are TRBV9 and TRBJ2-3; possible D gene TRBD1, 6 bases. The CDR3 is 15 amino acids. The germline V gene encodes CDR1 SGDLS and CDR2 YYNGEE. The V and J ends lost 1 base and 5 bases respectively, with 14 bases between them. CDR3 protein: CASSVRGSHLDTQYF. The CDR3 DNA is TGTGCCAGCAGCGTAAGGGGGAGCCACCTAGATACGCAGTATTTT. The variable domain in full, completed from reference TRBV9 and TRBJ2-3, reads DSGVTQTPKHLITATGQRVTLRCSPRSGDLSVYWYQQSLDQGLQFLIQYYNGEERAKGNILERFSAQQFPDLHSELNLSSLELGDSALYFCASSVRGSHLDTQYFGPGTRLTVL.

J is TRBJ1-1 and V is TRBV9; no definite D call. With 3 bases removed from V and 3 bases from J, the gap between germline ends came to 9 bases. Germline CDR1 SGDLS, CDR2 YYNGEE. This CDR3 is 13 amino acids long. CDR3 in amino acids: CASSASPDTEAFF. CDR3 nucleotides: TGTGCCAGCAGCGCCTCTCCGGACACTGAAGCTTTCTTT.

The V and J genes are TRBV5-1 and TRBJ2-5, with D perhaps TRBD1 (5 bases). The CDR3 totals 15 residues. V lost 0 bases and J 5 bases, leaving 14 bases between the germline ends. Germline V CDR1 and CDR2: SGHRS, YFSETQ. The CDR3 loop is CASSLDTPSGETQYF. In DNA form, the CDR3 reads TGCGCCAGCAGCTTGGATACCCCCTCAGGGGAGACCCAGTACTTC. Complete variable domain (other parts from reference TRBV5-1 and TRBJ2-5): KAGVTQTPRYLIKTRGQQVTLSCSPISGHRSVSWYQQTPGQGLQFLFEYFSETQRNKGNFPGRFSGRQFSNSRSEMNVSTLELGDSALYLCASSLDTPSGETQYFGPGTRLLVL.

This clone showed up just once. The rearrangement links TRBV5-1 to TRBJ1-5; D gene uncertain. The CDR3 has 15 residues. Per the germline V gene, CDR1 is SGHRS and CDR2 is YFSETQ. V dropped 0 bases and J dropped 0 bases, with 7 bases sitting between them. DNA of the CDR3: TGCGCCAGCAGCTTGGGGGCCAATAGCAATCAGCCCCAGCATTTT. It yields the protein CASSLGANSNQPQHF.

The DNA for the CDR3 is TGTGCCAGCAGCTCCCTTAGTCAGCCCCAGCATTTT. It is translated as CASSSLSQPQHF. The V and J genes are TRBV7-6 and TRBJ1-5, with D unclear. The V gene's germline CDR1 is SGHVS and CDR2 FNYEAQ. Trimming removed 4 bases at V and 6 bases at J, with 7 bases between. The CDR3 length is 12 residues.

J is TRBJ2-1 and V is TRBV6-1, with TRBD2 identical over 7 bases. J lost 13 bases, V lost 2 bases, and 8 bases had no gene match. The CDR3 loop spans 13 amino acids. Germline values: CDR1 MNHNS, CDR2 SASEGT. The CDR3 region is CASSEIGTTFQFF. The CDR3 bases are TGTGCCAGCAGTGAAATAGGGACTACTTTTCAGTTCTTC.

The CDR3 nucleotides are TGTGCCAGCTTCGCAGGGGTTCGGGACACTGAAGCTTTCTTT. This gives the protein CASFAGVRDTEAFF. The chain has TRBV5-4 and TRBJ1-1; weak D call: TRBD1 (6 bases). Germline assignment: CDR1 SGHNT and CDR2 YYREEE (reference sequence). The ends were cut back, 7 bases at V and 3 bases at J, with 16 bases in the middle. There are 14 residues in the CDR3.

The chain couples TRBV19 to TRBJ2-2; TRBD2 matches 8 bases. The CDR3 sequence is 17 residues long. Germline CDR1 LNHDA, CDR2 SQIVND (reference sequence). V lost 7 bases to trimming and J lost 3 bases; unmatched junction nucleotides: 13. DNA of the CDR3: TGTGCCAGTACCCCCAGTCGGGCTAGCGGGCACACCGGGGAGCTGTTTTTT. It encodes CASTPSRASGHTGELFF.

The V and J genes are TRBV19 and TRBJ2-3, with D perhaps TRBD1 (5 bases). The CDR3 has 14 residues. Germline V CDR1 and CDR2: LNHDA, SQIVND (reference sequence). V shed 5 bases and J shed 3 bases, with 12 bases lying between them. As DNA, the CDR3 is TGTGCCAGTAGTGACAGAGGATTAACAGATACGCAGTATTTT. Its translation: CASSDRGLTDTQYF.

V gene TRBV25-1 combines with J gene TRBJ2-3; 13 bases are shared with TRBD2. This CDR3 is built from 14 residues. Germline V gives CDR1 MGHDK, CDR2 SYGVNS. The junction had 8 bases not matched to a gene; V was cut back by 9 bases and J by 8 bases. The CDR3 loop is CASTLAGGPRTQYF. The CDR3 nucleotides are TGTGCCAGTACACTAGCGGGGGGGCCCCGTACGCAGTATTTT.

This rearrangement joins TRBV2 to TRBJ2-2; 12 bases map to TRBD2. The CDR3 sequence is 18 residues long. CDR1 is SNHLY and CDR2 is FYNNEI in the germline V gene. V lost 10 bases to trimming and J lost 0 bases; unmatched junction nucleotides: 12. The chain's CDR3 is CATPRTSGETANTGELFF. Here the CDR3 DNA reads TGTGCCACTCCAAGGACTAGCGGGGAAACCGCGAACACCGGGGAGCTGTTTTTT.

J is TRBJ2-3 and V is TRBV11-3; D may be TRBD1 (6 bases). This CDR3 has 18 residues. The germline V gene encodes CDR1 SGHNT and CDR2 YENEEA. V was shortened by 4 bases and J by 1 base, with 21 bases between the two germline ends. CDR3 bases: TGTGCCAGCAGCTATCTTAGAGCCTCCAGGGGAGGCACAGATACGCAGTATTTT. As protein: CASSYLRASRGGTDTQYF.